This entry concerns a single T cell receptor beta chain. The antigen remains unidentified. This record comes from a study of T cell clonotyping in hematopoietic cell transplantation. Study-wide results and limits: Broader posttransplant TCR repertoire diversity was predicted by graft donor and pretransplant recipient Inverse Simpson Index values. Cells were unsorted, so CD4 and CD8 contributions were not separated.

The CDR3 extends over 14 amino acids. CDR1 is SGDLS, CDR2 YYNGEE, per germline. Trimming pared 3 bases from V and 1 base from J, leaving 10 bases between. Assay used: immunoSEQ multiplex PCR; TCRdb lists only in-frame clones, some missing. The table has 6,000 to 9,500 clones, approximately 90% seen once. Blood collection times were about day -28 and days 30, 100, 180 posttransplant. This receptor was obtained from a female patient in her fifties who had an allogeneic stem cell transplant from an unrelated donor, so the T cells may come from the graft donor. Some clones in this sample may be carry-over from other donors' samples. The chain couples TRBV9 to TRBJ1-1; D gene unclear. The material was PBMCs, obtained 180 days after allogeneic stem cell transplant. In DNA, the CDR3 is TGTGCCAGCAGCGAGGACCGAACGAACACTGAAGCTTTCTTT. Protein product: CASSEDRTNTEAFF.